What follows are 10 T cell receptor beta chains derived from one specimen sequenced in a study of blood T cell repertoires in COVID-19. Produced via immunoSEQ multiplex PCR; TCRdb's table is partial and in-frame only. The sample lists 100,000 to 150,000 clones; roughly 90% were seen once. Sequencing was carried out using peripheral blood. The source is a woman older than 75 with acute or convalescent COVID-19.

This clone has only one observation. The rearrangement joins TRBV6-5 to TRBJ1-4, with D tentatively TRBD1 (5 bases). The germline V and J ends were trimmed by 9 bases and 8 bases, with 16 bases remaining between them. Germline values: CDR1 MNHEY, CDR2 SVGAGI. The CDR3 covers 13 residues. The CDR3 sequence: CASERGWSEKLFF. The CDR3, as DNA: TGTGCCAGTGAAAGGGGCTGGAGCGAAAAACTGTTTTTT.

In regard to this clone: Distinct nucleotide sequences in the sample also encode this CDR3. The rearrangement links TRBV5-6 to TRBJ1-5, with 8 bases fitting TRBD1. The germline V gene encodes CDR1 SGHDT and CDR2 YYEEEE. This CDR3 is built from 15 residues. The J segment lost 3 bases and the V segment lost 1 base, leaving 3 bases of the junction unmatched. Here the CDR3 reads CASSLRQGANQPQHF. CDR3 nucleotides: TGTGCCAGCAGCTTGCGTCAGGGGGCCAATCAGCCCCAGCATTTT.

The rearrangement uses TRBV5-5 and TRBJ1-6; 10 bases fit TRBD1. The CDR3 sequence is 15 residues long. V shed 4 bases and J 7 bases; nucleotides not matched to a gene: 5. Per the germline V gene, CDR1 is SGHKS and CDR2 is YYEKEE (reference sequence). The CDR3 reads CASSPGQGWNSPLHF. CDR3 DNA: TGTGCCAGCAGCCCGGGACAGGGGTGGAATTCACCCCTCCACTTT.

This sequence joins TRBV2 and TRBJ2-2, with 9 bases matching TRBD2. The CDR3 is 14 amino acids. Germline assignment: CDR1 SNHLY and CDR2 FYNNEI. Germline trimming cut 7 bases from V and 4 bases from J; bases unmatched to any gene: 4. In DNA form, the CDR3 reads TGTGCCAGCAAGAAGCGGGAGGTCACCGGGGAGCTGTTTTTT. Amino acids: CASKKREVTGELFF.

The CDR3 loop is CASTTGRQGAEAFF. CDR3 nucleotide sequence: TGTGCCAGCACGACGGGTCGACAGGGCGCTGAAGCTTTCTTT. This chain joins TRBV7-9 and TRBJ1-1; 7 bases align to TRBD1. J was trimmed by 6 bases and V by 7 bases; bases with no gene match: 11. The CDR3 is made up of 14 amino acids. Germline CDR1 reads SEHNR; CDR2 reads FQNEAQ (reference sequence).

The J gene is TRBJ1-1, the V gene TRBV19; 7 nucleotides line up with TRBD1. Germline lookup yields CDR1 LNHDA and CDR2 SQIVND (reference sequence). The CDR3 totals 15 residues. V trimming: 5 bases; J trimming: 5 bases; junction bases outside the gene matches: 11. DNA for the CDR3: TGTGCCAGTAGTCGTGTAACAGGGGCGAGGACTGAAGCTTTCTTT. Translating gives CASSRVTGARTEAFF.

The chain uses TRBV2 and TRBJ1-2, with D unresolved. The CDR3 spans 12 residues. V was shortened by 6 bases and J by 1 base, with 6 bases between the two germline ends. Germline V gene sequence: CDR1 SNHLY, CDR2 FYNNEI. CDR3 amino acids: CASREINYGYTF. The CDR3 DNA sequence: TGTGCCAGCAGGGAGATTAACTATGGCTACACCTTC.

This chain links TRBV10-2 with TRBJ2-1, with 14 nucleotides matching TRBD2. The CDR3 spans 16 residues. Per germline, CDR1 WSHSY and CDR2 SAAADI. Trimming removed 6 bases from V and 2 bases from J; junction bases left unmatched: 3. CDR3 bases: TGCGCCAGCAGGACTAGCGGGAGGGCCGCCTACAATGAGCAGTTCTTC. Its protein product is CASRTSGRAAYNEQFF.

V gene TRBV7-6 combines with J gene TRBJ2-1; 9 nucleotides align to TRBD1. Germline V gives CDR1 SGHVS, CDR2 FNYEAQ. The CDR3 is made up of 16 amino acids. V lost 5 bases, J lost 6 bases, and 11 bases stayed unmatched. DNA for the CDR3: TGTGCCAGCAGCATTAACACAGGGGGCCTGGGCAATGAGCAGTTCTTC. Encoded protein: CASSINTGGLGNEQFF.

The chain links TRBV3-1 (or the pseudogene TRBV3-2) to TRBJ2-3, with D possibly matching TRBD2 (5 bases). Trimming shortened V by 5 bases and J by 10 bases, and 10 bases separated the two germline ends. The CDR3 runs 11 residues. Looked up from germline, CDR1 is LGHDT and CDR2 is YNNKEL (reference sequence). The CDR3 loop reads CASSIRGPQYF. CDR3 DNA sequence: TGTGCCAGCAGCATCCGGGGTCCGCAGTATTTT.